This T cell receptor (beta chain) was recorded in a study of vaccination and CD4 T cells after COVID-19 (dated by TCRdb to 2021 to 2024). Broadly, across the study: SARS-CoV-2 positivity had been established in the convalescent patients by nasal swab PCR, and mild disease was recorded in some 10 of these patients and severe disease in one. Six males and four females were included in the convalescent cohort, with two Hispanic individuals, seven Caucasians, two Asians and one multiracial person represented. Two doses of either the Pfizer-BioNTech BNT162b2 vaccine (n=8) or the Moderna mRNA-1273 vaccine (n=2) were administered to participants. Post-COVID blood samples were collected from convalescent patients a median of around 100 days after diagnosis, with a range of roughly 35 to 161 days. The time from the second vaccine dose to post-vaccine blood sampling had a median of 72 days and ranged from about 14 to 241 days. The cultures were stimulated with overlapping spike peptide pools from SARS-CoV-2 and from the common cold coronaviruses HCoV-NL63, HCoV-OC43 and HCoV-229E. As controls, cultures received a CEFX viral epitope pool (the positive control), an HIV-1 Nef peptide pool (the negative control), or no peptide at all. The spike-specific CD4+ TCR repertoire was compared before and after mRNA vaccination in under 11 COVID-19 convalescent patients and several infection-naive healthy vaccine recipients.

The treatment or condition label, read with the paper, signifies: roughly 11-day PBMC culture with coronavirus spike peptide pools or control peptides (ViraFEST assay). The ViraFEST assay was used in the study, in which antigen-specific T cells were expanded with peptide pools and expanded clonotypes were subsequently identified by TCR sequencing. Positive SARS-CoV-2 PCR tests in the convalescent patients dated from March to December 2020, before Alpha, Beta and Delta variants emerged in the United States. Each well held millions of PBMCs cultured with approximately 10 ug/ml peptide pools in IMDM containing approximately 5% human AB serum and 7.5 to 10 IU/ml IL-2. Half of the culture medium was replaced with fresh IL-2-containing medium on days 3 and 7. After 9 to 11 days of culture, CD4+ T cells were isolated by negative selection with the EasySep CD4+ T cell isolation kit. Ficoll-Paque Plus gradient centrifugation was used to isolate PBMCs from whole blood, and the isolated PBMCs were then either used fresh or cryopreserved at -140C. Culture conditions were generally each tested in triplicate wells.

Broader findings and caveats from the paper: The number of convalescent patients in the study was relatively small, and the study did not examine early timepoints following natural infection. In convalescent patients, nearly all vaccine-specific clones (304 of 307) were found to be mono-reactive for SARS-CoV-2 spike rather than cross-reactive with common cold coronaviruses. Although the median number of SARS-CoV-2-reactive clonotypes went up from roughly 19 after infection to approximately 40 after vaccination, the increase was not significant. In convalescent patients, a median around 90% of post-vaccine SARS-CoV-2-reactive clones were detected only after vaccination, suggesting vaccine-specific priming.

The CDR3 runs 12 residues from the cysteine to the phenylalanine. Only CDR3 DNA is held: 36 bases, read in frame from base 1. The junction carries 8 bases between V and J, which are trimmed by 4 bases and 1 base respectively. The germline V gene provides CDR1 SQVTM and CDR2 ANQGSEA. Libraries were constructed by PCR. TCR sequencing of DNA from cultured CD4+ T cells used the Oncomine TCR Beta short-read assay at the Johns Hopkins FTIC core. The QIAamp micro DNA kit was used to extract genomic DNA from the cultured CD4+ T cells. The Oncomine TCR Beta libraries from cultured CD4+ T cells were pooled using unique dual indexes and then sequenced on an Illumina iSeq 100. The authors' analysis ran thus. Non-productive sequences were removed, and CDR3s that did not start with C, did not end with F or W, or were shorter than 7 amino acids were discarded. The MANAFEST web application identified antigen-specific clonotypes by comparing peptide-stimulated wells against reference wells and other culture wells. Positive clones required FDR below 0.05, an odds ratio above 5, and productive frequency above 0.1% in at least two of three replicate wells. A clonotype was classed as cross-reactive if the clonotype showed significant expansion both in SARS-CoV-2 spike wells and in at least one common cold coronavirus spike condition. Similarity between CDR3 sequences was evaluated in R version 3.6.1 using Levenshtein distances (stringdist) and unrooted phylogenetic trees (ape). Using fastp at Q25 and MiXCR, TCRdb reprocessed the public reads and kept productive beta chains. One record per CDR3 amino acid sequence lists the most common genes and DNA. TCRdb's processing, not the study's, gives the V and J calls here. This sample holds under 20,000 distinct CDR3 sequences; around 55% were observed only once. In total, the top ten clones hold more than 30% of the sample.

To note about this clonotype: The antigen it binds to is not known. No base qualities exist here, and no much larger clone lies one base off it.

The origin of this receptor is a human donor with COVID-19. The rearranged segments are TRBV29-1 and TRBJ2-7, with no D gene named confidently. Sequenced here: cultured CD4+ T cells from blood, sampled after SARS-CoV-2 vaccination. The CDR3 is CSVGSTSYEQYF. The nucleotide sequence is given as TGCAGCGTTGGAAGTACTTCCTACGAGCAGTACTTC.